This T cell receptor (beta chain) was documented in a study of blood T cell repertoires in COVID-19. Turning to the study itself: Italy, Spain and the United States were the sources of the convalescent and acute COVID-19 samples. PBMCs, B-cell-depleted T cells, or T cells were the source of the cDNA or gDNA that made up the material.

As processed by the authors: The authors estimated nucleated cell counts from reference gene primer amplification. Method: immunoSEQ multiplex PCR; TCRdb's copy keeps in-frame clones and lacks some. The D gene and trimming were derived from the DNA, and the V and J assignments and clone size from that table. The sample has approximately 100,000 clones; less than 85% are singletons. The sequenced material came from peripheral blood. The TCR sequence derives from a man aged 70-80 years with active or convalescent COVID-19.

Here the CDR3 DNA reads TGTGCCAGCAGCTTGCGCGGGGACAGGGCGTACGAGCAGTACTTC. Translated: CASSLRGDRAYEQYF. The gene calls are TRBV5-8 and TRBJ2-7; 9 bases are a match to TRBD1. The CDR3 covers 15 residues. Germline V lookup: CDR1 SGHTS, CDR2 YDEGEE. After removal of 1 base from V and 4 bases from J, the junction contained 6 bases not matched to a gene.